This T cell receptor beta chain was captured in a study of blood T cell repertoires in COVID-19. Study as a whole: The samples span acute and convalescent COVID-19 from the United States, Italy and Spain. T cells, B-cell-depleted T cells, or PBMCs supplied cDNA or gDNA.

Sequencing used immunoSEQ multiplex PCR; TCRdb keeps in-frame clones, though not all of them. The data contain roughly 50,000 clones, around four fifths of them singletons. The CDR3 spans 13 residues. V was cut by 1 base and J by 0 bases, with 3 bases left in between. Germline CDR1 reads SNHLY; CDR2 reads FYNNEI. As concerns this clone: Other nucleotide sequences from this sample produce the same CDR3.

This receptor was taken from a man aged 35 to 55 with acute or convalescent COVID-19. The V gene is TRBV2, the J gene TRBJ1-1; no clear D gene. Source material: peripheral blood. For the CDR3, the DNA is TGTGCCAGCAGTGAAGATATGAACACTGAAGCTTTCTTT. Amino acid sequence: CASSEDMNTEAFF.